This T cell receptor beta chain is from a study of shared T cell receptors in the human thymus (dated by TCRdb to the early 2020s). Concerning the study at large: The study investigated the way shared, self-reactive T-cell receptor alpha chains are produced in the human thymus.

The CDR3 sequence holds 18 residues, the cysteine and phenylalanine included. CDR3 DNA only is kept here, 54 bases in frame from base 1. Ends trimmed: V by 4 bases, J by 4 bases; bases unmatched to a gene: 16. Via the germline V gene, CDR1 is SGHVS and CDR2 FQNEAQ. As concerns this clone: Its antigen has not been determined. It has no much larger one-base neighbor in the sample; base qualities were not kept.

The method was the immunoSEQ multiplex PCR assay. As stored in TCRdb, this immuneACCESS dataset retains in-frame rearrangements with V and J assigned. A fraction of the clones does not appear; measured against another copy, unresolved V genes explain less than half of the discrepancy, and the remainder lacks a known reason. This sample has about 660,000 clones in its table, and roughly 90% of those were observed once. In total, the top ten clones hold 0.0095% to 0.012% of the sample. The sample was also linked to a second study, of human thymus T cells. The other study reports the following: In Finland, the donors were immunologically healthy infants who were having open corrective cardiac surgery for congenital heart defects. Thymus tissue was obtained as surgical resects removed during corrective cardiac surgery. Biased V and J gene segment usage appeared to be present in both thymic and peripheral blood repertoires. Highly overlapping thymic TCR repertoires among unrelated individuals were reported in the related research. The study described the TCR alpha and beta repertoires in about eight infant thymus samples and a few matching peripheral blood samples. The cohort included six male and a couple of female infants, with donor ages spanning 7 to 244 days. After being mechanically released from the tissue, thymocytes were kept at -70 degrees C in pellets of 10-30 million cells. A QIAsymphony instrument was used to extract genomic DNA from frozen cell pellets. Using the immunoSEQ multiplex PCR assay, the TCRB and TCRAD loci were amplified from a standardized quantity of quality-controlled genomic DNA. The amplicons covered the V(D)J region and were long enough to include the CDR3 and to identify the V and J genes. The commercial immunoSEQ service was used to sequence amplicons on an Illumina platform. Primer bias and sequencing errors were corrected using previously described methods, and TCRAD and TCRB definitions followed the IMGT database. immunoSEQ Analyzer 3.0 and VDJTools were used for repertoire analysis, which covered basic statistics, V/J segment usage, diversity estimates, rarefaction and pairwise overlap. Diversity was estimated with Chao1, ChaoE, Efron-Thisted, Shannon and inverse Simpson indices, and also on datasets down-sampled to the smallest sample. Repertoire overlap used strict matching of CDR3 nucleotide sequence, V gene and J gene, with Jaccard-based multidimensional scaling clustering. On average, thymus samples gave 750,000 to 1,000,000 unique TCRB clonotypes, whereas blood samples gave about 92,000.

The V and J segments used are TRBV7-8 and TRBJ2-1; 7 central nucleotides agree with TRBD2. Sample: thymocytes. The TCR was taken from a boy younger than two with a congenital heart defect. Donor details come from another sample of the same person, matched by shared clones. The CDR3 corresponds to CASSSAAGRERRYNEQFF. DNA sequence: TGTGCCAGCAGCTCTGCTGCGGGGCGGGAGAGGAGGTACAATGAGCAGTTCTTC.